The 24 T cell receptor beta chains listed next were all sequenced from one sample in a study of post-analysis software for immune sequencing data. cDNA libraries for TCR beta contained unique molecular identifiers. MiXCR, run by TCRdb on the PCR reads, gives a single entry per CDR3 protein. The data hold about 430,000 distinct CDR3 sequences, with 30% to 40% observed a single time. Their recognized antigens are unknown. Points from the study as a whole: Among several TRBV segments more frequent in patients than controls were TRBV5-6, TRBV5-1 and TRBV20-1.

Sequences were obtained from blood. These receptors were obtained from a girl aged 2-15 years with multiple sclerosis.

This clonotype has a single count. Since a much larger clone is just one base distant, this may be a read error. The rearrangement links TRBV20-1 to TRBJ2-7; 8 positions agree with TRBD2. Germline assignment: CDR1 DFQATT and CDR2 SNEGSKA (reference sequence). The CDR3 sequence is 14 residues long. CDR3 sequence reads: CSARTMRGVYGQYF. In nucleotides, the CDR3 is TGCAGTGCTAGAACGATGCGGGGGGTTTACGGGCAGTACTTC.

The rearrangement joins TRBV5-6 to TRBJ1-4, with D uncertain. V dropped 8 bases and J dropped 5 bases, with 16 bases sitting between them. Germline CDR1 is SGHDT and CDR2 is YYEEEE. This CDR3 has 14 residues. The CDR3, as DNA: TGTGCCAGTCTTGTCAGGAACACAAATGAAAAACTGTTTTTT. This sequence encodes CASLVRNTNEKLFF.

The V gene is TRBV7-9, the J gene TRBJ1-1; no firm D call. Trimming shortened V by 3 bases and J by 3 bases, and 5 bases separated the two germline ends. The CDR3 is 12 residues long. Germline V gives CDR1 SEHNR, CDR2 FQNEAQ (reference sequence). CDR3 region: CASSFWDTEAFF. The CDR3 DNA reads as TGTGCCAGCAGCTTTTGGGACACTGAAGCTTTCTTT.

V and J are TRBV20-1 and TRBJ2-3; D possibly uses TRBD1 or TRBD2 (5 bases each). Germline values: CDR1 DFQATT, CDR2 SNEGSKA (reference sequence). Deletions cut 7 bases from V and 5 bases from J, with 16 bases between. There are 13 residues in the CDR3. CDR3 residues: CSVARDEGDTQYF. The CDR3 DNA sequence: TGCAGTGTCGCCCGGGACGAGGGAGATACGCAGTATTTT.

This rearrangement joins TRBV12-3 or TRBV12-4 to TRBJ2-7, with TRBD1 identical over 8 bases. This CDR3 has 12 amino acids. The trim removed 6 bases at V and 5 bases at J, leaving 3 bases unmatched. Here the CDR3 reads CASRRQGNEQYF. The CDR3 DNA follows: TGTGCCAGCAGAAGACAGGGGAACGAGCAGTACTTC.

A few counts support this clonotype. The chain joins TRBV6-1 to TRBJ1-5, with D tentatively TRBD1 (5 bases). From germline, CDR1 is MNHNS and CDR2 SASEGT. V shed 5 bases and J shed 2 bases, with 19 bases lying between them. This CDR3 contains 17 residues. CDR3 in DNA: TGTGCCAGCAGTACCCTTGGGGCCTTGGATGGCAATCAGCCCCAGCATTTT. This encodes CASSTLGALDGNQPQHF.

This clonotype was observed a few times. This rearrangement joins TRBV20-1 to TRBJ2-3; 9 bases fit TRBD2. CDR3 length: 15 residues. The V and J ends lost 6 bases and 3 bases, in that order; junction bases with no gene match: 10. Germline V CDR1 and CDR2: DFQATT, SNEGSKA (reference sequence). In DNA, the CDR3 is TGCAGTGCAACCCCCCCCAGCGGGAGGACAGATACGCAGTATTTT. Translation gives CSATPPSGRTDTQYF.

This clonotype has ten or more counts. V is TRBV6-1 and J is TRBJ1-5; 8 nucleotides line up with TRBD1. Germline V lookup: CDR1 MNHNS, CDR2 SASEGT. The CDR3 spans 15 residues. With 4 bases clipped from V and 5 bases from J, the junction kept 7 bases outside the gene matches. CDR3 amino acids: CASSVDRGGDQPQHF. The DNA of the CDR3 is TGTGCCAGCAGTGTAGACAGGGGAGGCGATCAGCCCCAGCATTTT.

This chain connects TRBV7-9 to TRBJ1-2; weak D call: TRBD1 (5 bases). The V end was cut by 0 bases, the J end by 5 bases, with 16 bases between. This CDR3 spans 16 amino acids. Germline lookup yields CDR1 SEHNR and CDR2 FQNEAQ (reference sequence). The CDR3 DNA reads TGTGCCAGCAGCTTAGCCCCAGAGCCAGGGAAATATGGCTACACCTTC. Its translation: CASSLAPEPGKYGYTF.

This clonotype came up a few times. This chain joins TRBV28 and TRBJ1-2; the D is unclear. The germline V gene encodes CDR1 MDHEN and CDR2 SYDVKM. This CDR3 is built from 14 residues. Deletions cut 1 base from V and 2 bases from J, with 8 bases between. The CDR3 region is CASSLSGENYGYTF. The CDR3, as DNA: TGTGCCAGCAGTTTATCCGGGGAAAACTATGGCTACACCTTC.

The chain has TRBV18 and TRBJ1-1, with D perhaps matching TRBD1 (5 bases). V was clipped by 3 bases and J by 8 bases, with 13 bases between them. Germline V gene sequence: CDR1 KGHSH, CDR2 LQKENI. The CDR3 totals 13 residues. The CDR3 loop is CASSPGHLGEAFF. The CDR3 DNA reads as TGTGCCAGCTCACCCGGACATCTGGGCGAAGCTTTCTTT.

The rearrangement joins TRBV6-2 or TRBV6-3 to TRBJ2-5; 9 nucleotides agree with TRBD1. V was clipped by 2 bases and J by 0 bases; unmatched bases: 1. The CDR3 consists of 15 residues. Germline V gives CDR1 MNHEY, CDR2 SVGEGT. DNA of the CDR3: TGTGCCAGCAGTTACGGGGACAGGGACCAAGAGACCCAGTACTTC. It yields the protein CASSYGDRDQETQYF.

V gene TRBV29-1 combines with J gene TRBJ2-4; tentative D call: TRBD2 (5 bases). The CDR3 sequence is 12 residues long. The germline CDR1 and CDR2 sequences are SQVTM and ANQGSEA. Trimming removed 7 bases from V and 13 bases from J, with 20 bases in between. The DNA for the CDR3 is TGCAGCGCCCCAAAGGCTAGCAATGAGCAGTACTTC. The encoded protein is CSAPKASNEQYF.

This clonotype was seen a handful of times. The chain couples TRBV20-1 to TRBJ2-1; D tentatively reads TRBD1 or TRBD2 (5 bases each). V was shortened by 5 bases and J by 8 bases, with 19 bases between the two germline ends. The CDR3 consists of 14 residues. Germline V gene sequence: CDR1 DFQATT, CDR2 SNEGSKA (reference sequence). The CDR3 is CSAPRDDGWYEQFF. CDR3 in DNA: TGCAGTGCTCCAAGGGACGATGGATGGTATGAGCAGTTCTTC.

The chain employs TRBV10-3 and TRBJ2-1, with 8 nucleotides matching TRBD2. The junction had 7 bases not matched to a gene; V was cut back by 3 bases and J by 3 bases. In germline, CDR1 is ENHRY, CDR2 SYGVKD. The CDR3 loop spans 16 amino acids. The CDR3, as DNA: TGTGCCATCAGTGAAGGGGGTAGCGGGATCTACAATGAGCAGTTCTTC. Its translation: CAISEGGSGIYNEQFF.

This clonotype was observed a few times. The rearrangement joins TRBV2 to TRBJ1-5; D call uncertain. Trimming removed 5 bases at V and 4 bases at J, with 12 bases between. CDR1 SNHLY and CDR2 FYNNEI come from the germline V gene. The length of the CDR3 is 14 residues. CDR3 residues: CASSRQAKNQPQHF. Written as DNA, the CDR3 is TGTGCCAGCAGTCGCCAGGCTAAAAATCAGCCCCAGCATTTT.

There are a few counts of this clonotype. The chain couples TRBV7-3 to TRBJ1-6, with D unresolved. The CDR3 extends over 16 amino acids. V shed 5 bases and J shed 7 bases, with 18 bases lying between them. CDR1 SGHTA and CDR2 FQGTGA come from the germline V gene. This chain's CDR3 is CASSKGPLKKNSPLHF. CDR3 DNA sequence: TGTGCCAGCAGCAAAGGGCCTCTTAAGAAGAATTCACCCCTCCACTTT.

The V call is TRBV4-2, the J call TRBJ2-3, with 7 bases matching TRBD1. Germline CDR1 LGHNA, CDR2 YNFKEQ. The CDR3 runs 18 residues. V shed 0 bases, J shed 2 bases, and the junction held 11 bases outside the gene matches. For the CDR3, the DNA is TGTGCCAGCAGCCAAGATGGGTGGGCAGGGGGTTCCACAGATACGCAGTATTTT. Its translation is CASSQDGWAGGSTDTQYF.

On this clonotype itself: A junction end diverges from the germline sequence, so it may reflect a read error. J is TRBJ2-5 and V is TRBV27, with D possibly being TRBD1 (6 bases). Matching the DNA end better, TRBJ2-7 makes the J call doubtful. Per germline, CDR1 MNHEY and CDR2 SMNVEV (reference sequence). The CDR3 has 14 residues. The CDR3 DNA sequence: TGTACCAGCAGAGCAAACCAGGGGCCCTACGAGCAGTACTTC. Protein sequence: CTSRANQGPYEQYF.

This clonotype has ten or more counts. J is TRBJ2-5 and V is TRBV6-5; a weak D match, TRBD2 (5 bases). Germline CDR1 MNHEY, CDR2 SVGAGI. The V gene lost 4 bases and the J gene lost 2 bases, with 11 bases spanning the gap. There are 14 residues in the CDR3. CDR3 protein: CASSSPGGQETQYF. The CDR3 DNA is TGTGCCAGCAGTTCGCCGGGCGGGCAAGAGACCCAGTACTTC.

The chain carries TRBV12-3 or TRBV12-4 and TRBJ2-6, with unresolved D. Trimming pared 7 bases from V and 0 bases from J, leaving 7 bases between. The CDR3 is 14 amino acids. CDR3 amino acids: CASTTNSGANVLTF. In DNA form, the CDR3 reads TGTGCCAGCACCACCAACTCTGGGGCCAACGTCCTGACTTTC.

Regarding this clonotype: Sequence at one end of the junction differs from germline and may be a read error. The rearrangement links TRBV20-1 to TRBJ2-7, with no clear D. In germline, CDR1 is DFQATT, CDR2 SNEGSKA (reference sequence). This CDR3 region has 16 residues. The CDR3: CSARGLGPVNSYGQYF. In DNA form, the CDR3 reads TGCAGTGCTAGGGGGTTGGGCCCCGTTAACTCCTACGGGCAGTACTTC.

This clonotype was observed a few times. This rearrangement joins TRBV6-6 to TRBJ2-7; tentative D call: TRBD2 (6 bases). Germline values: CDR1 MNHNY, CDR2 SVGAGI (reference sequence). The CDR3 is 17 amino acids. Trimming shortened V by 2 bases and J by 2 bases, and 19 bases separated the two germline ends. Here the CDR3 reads CASSYRAGSSRPYEQYF. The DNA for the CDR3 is TGTGCCAGCAGTTACCGGGCGGGGTCTAGCCGACCCTACGAGCAGTACTTC.

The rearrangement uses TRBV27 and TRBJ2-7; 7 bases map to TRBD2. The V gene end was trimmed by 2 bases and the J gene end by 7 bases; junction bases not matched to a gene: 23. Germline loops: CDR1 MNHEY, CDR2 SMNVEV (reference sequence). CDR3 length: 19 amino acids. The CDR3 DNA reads TGTGCCAGCAGTTTAAGGCGTCTAGCGGTGCGGAGTCCCTACAATGAGCAGTACTTC. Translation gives CASSLRRLAVRSPYNEQYF.